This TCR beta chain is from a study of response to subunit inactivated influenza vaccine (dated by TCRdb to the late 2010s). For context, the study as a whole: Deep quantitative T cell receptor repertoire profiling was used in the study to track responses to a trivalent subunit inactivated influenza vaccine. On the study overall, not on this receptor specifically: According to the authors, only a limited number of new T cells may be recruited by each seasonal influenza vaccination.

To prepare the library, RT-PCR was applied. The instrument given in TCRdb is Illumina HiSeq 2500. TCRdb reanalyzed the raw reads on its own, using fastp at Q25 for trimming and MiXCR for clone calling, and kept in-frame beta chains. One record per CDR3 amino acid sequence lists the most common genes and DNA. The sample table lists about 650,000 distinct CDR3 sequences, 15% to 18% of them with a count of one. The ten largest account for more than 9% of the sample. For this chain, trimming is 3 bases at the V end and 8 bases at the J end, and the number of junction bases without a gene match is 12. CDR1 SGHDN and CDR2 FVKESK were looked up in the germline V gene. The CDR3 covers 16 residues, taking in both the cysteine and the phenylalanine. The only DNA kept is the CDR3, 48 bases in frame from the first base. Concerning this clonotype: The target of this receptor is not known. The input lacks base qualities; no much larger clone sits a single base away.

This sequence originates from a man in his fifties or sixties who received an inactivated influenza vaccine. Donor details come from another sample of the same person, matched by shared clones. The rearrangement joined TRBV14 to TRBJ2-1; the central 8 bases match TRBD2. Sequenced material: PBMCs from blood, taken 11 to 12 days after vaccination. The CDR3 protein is CASSHQLRGGGDEQFF. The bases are TGTGCCAGCAGCCATCAACTCCGGGGGGGAGGCGATGAGCAGTTCTTC.